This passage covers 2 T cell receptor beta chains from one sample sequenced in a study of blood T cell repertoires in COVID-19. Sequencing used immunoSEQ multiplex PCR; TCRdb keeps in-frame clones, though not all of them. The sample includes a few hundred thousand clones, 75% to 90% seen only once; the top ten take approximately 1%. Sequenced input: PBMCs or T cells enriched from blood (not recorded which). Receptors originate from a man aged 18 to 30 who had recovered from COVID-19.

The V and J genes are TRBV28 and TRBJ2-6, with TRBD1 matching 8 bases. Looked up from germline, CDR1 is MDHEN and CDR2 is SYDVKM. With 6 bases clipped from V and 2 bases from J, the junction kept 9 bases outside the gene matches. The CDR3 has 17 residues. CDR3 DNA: TGTGCCAGCAGGTTACAGGGGGATCCCACTGGGGCCAACGTCCTGACTTTC. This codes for CASRLQGDPTGANVLTF.

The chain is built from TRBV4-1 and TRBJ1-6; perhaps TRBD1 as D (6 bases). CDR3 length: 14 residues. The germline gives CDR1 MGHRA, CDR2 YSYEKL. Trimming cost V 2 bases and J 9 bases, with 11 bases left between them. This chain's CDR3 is CASSQTGRGSPLHF. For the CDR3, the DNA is TGCGCCAGCAGCCAAACAGGGAGGGGTTCACCCCTCCACTTT.